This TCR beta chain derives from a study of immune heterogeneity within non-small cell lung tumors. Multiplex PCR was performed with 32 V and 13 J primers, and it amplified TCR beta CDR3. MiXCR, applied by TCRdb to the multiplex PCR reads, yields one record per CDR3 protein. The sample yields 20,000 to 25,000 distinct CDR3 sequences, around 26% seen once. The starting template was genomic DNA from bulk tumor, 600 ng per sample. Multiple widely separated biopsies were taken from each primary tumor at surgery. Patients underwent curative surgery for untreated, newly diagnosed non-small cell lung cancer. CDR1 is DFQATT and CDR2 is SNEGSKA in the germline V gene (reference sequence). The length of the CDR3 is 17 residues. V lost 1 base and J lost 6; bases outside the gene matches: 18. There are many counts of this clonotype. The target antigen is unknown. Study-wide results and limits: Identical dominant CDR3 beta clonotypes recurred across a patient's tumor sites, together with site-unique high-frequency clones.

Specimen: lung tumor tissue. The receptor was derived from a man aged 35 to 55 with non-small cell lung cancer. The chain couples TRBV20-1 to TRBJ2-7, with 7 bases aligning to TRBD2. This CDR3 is CSARGGGWEGLASEQYF. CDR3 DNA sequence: TGCAGTGCTAGAGGGGGAGGGTGGGAGGGGCTGGCCTCCGAGCAGTACTTC.